The 7 T cell receptor beta chains below were found in one sample sequenced in a study of human T cells and chemical hapten exposure. A single record per CDR3 protein comes from TCRdb applying MiXCR to the RACE reads. The sample has roughly 120,000 distinct CDR3 sequences, roughly 9% seen once. Described time point: healthy volunteer bleed at 2 weeks. From whole blood left unfractionated, total RNA was extracted. Sequenced material: whole blood. Source of these receptors: a male donor in good health. Some clones in this sample may be carry-over from other donors' samples.

About this clonotype: The junction departs from germline at one end; a sequencing error may be responsible. The V and J genes are TRBV7-6 and TRBJ1-1, with D perhaps TRBD1 (6 bases). This CDR3 contains 14 residues. Per the germline V gene, CDR1 is SGHVS and CDR2 is FNYEAQ. CDR3 in DNA: TGTGGCAGCAGCACATCCTCGGGGGGCAGGGAAGCTTTCTTT. Amino acids: CGSSTSSGGREAFF. The complete variable domain, with remaining parts taken from reference TRBV7-6 and TRBJ1-1, reads GAGVSQSPRYKVTKRGQDVALRCDPISGHVSLYWYRQALGQGPEFLTYFNYEAQQDKSGLPNDRFSAERPEGSISTLTIQRTEQRDSAMYRCGSSTSSGGREAFFGQGTRLTVV.

This clonotype was counted between two and nine times. This chain joins TRBV7-2 and TRBJ2-1; 8 positions match TRBD2. J was trimmed by 2 bases and V by 2 bases; bases with no gene match: 2. CDR3 size: 15 residues. Germline CDR1 reads SGHTA; CDR2 reads FQGNSA. In nucleotides, the CDR3 is TGTGCCAGCAGCTTAAGCGGGAGCACCTACAATGAGCAGTTCTTC. It encodes CASSLSGSTYNEQFF.

This clonotype has a handful of counts. This chain links TRBV27 with TRBJ1-5, with a tentative D call TRBD1 (5 bases). V lost 1 base and J 0 bases, leaving 7 bases between the germline ends. Germline CDR1 is MNHEY and CDR2 is SMNVEV (reference sequence). This CDR3 contains 15 residues. The CDR3 DNA is TGTGCCAGCAGTTTATTGACAGATAGCAATCAGCCCCAGCATTTT. The encoded protein is CASSLLTDSNQPQHF.

V is TRBV30 and J is TRBJ2-2; 8 nucleotides agree with TRBD2. Per germline, CDR1 GTSNPN and CDR2 SVGIG (reference sequence). V lost 8 bases and J lost 0; bases outside the gene matches: 5. The length of the CDR3 is 14 residues. CDR3 protein: CARGTSPNTGELFF. CDR3 sequence (DNA): TGTGCCCGAGGGACTAGTCCGAACACCGGGGAGCTGTTTTTT.

The V call is TRBV15, the J call TRBJ1-1, with TRBD1 as a possible D gene (5 bases). The CDR3 is 16 amino acids. The V gene's germline CDR1 is LNHNV and CDR2 YYDKDF (reference sequence). Trimming removed 0 bases at V and 3 bases at J, with 14 bases between. DNA for the CDR3: TGTGCCACCAGCAGAGATCTCGAGACAGAACACACTGAAGCTTTCTTT. This codes for CATSRDLETEHTEAFF.

There are a few counts of this clonotype. The chain uses TRBV5-4 and TRBJ2-5, with 8 bases matching TRBD1. After removal of 4 bases from V and 4 bases from J, the junction contained 3 bases not matched to a gene. From germline, CDR1 is SGHNT and CDR2 YYREEE (reference sequence). The CDR3 is 13 residues long. CDR3 region: CASSVDRAETQYF. The CDR3, as DNA: TGTGCCAGCAGCGTGGACAGGGCAGAGACCCAGTACTTC.

The chain has TRBV6-5 and TRBJ2-3; no firm D call. Germline V gene data show CDR1 as MNHEY and CDR2 as SVGAGI. The CDR3 has 15 residues. Trimming took off 0 bases at V and 4 bases at J, with 11 bases between the two ends. As DNA, the CDR3 is TGTGCCAGCAGTTACTCGAGGTTGGGTTCAGATACGCAGTATTTT. Amino acid sequence: CASSYSRLGSDTQYF.